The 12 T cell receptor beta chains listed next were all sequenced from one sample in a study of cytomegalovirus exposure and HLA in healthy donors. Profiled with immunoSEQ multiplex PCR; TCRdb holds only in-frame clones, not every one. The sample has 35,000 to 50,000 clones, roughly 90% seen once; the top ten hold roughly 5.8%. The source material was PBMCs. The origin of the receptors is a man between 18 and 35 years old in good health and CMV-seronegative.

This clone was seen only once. DNA for the CDR3: TGCGCCAGCAGGGCTAAAGAGCGGACTATGAGGGATACGCAGTATTTT. It yields the protein CASRAKERTMRDTQYF. V usage is TRBV10-1 and J usage is TRBJ2-3, with TRBD2 as a possible D gene (6 bases). The CDR3 is 16 residues long. V dropped 6 bases and J dropped 6 bases, with 22 bases sitting between them. Germline lookup yields CDR1 WNHNN and CDR2 SYGVQD (reference sequence).

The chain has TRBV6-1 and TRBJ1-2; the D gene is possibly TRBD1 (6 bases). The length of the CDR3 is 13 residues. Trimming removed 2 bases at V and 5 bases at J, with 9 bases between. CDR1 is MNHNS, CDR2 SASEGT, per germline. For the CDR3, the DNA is TGTGCCAGCAGTGAATTCACAGGGTATGGCTACACCTTC. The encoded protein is CASSEFTGYGYTF.

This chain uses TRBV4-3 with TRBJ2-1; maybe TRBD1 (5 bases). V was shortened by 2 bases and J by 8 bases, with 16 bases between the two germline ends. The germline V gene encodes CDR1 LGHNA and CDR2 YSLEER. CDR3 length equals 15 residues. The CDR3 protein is CASSQLEQGSYEQFF. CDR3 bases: TGCGCCAGCAGCCAATTGGAGCAGGGAAGCTATGAGCAGTTCTTC.

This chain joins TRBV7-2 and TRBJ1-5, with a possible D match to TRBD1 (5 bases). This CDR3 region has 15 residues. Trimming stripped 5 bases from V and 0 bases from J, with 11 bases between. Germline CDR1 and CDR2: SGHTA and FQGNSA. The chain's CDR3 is CASSPGTASNQPQHF. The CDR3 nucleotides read TGTGCCAGCAGCCCGGGGACTGCTAGCAATCAGCCCCAGCATTTT.

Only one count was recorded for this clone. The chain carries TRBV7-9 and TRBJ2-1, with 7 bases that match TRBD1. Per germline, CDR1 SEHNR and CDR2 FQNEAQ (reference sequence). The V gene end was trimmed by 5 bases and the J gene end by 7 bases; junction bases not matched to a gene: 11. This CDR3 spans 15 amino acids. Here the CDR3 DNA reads TGTGCCAGCAGCCACCGAGGGGGCGGTTTGAATGAGCAGTTCTTC. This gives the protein CASSHRGGGLNEQFF.

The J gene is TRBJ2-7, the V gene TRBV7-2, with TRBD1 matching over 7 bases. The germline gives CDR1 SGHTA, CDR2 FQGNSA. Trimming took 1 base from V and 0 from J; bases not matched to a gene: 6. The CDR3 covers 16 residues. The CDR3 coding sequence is TGTGCCAGCAGCTTAGTTGGGGACAGAAACTCCTACGAGCAGTACTTC. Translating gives CASSLVGDRNSYEQYF.

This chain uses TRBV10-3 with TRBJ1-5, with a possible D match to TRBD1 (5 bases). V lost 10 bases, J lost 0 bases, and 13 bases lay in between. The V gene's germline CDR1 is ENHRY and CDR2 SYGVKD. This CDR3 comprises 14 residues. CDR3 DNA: TGTGCCAGCAAGGCGGGGCATAGCAATCAGCCCCAGCATTTT. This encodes CASKAGHSNQPQHF.

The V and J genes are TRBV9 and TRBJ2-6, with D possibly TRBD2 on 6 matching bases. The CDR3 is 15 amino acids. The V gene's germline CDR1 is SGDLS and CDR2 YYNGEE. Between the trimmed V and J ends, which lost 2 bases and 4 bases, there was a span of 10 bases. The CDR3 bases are TGTGCCAGCAGCGTCGGGAGTCTGGGGGCCAACGTCCTGACTTTC. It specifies CASSVGSLGANVLTF.

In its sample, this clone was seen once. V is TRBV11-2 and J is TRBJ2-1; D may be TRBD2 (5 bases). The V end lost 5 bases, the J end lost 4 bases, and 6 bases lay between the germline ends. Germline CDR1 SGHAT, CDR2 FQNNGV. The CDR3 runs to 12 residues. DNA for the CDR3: TGTGCCAGCAGCCCGGGGTACAATGAGCAGTTCTTC. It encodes CASSPGYNEQFF.

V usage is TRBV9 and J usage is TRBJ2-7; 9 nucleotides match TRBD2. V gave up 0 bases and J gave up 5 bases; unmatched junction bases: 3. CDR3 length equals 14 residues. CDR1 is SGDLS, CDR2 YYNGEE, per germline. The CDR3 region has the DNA TGTGCCAGCAGCGTAGGCGGGGGGGCCAACGAGCAGTACTTC. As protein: CASSVGGGANEQYF.

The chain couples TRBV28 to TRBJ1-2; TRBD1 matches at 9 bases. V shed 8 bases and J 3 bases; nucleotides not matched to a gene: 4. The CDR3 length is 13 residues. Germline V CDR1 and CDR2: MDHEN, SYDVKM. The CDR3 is CASGQGRDYGYTF. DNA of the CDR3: TGTGCCAGCGGACAGGGGAGAGACTATGGCTACACCTTC.

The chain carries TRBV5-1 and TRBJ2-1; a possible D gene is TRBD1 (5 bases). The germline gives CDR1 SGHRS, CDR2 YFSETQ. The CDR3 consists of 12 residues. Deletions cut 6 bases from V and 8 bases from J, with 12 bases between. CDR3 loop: CASTRRADEQFF. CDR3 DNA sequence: TGCGCCAGCACTCGCAGGGCGGATGAGCAGTTCTTC.